Below are 28 T cell receptor beta chains sequenced from a single sample in a study of cytomegalovirus exposure and HLA in healthy donors. PCR involved 60 Vbeta and 13 Jbeta primers. Method: immunoSEQ multiplex PCR; TCRdb's copy keeps in-frame clones and lacks some. The table includes fewer than 140,000 clones, around four fifths detected once. The specimen sequenced was PBMCs. These TCRs come from a man in his forties or fifties in good health and CMV-seronegative.

This rearrangement joins TRBV28 to TRBJ1-2; 8 positions match TRBD1. Germline V gene lookup returns CDR1 MDHEN and CDR2 SYDVKM. With V trimmed by 5 bases and J by 10 bases, 3 bases remained unmatched. CDR3 length: 11 residues. The CDR3 sequence is CASSEQGVYTF. CDR3 in DNA: TGTGCCAGCAGTGAACAGGGGGTCTACACCTTC.

J is TRBJ2-2 and V is TRBV6-5, with 7 bases that match TRBD1. The CDR3 loop spans 12 amino acids. The germline gives CDR1 MNHEY, CDR2 SVGAGI. Losses at the gene ends were 6 bases for V and 5 bases for J; bases not matched to a gene: 0. The CDR3 nucleotides are TGTGCCAGCAGGGACAGGACCGGGGAGCTGTTTTTT. This codes for CASRDRTGELFF.

This chain connects TRBV19 to TRBJ1-1, with D possibly being TRBD1 (5 bases). Trimming pared 10 bases from V and 1 base from J, leaving 10 bases between. Germline CDR1 is LNHDA and CDR2 is SQIVND (reference sequence). The CDR3 length is 12 residues. The CDR3 here is CAIGGGNTEAFF. CDR3 DNA: TGTGCCATTGGGGGGGGGAACACTGAAGCTTTCTTT.

V and J are TRBV7-9 and TRBJ1-1, with 8 nucleotides matching TRBD1. This CDR3 has 15 residues. The V gene's germline CDR1 is SEHNR and CDR2 FQNEAQ (reference sequence). CDR3 sequence reads: CVTPGQGEMNTEAFF. Here the CDR3 DNA reads TGTGTCACCCCCGGACAGGGAGAAATGAACACTGAAGCTTTCTTT.

The rearrangement uses TRBV27 and TRBJ2-5, with D maybe TRBD2 (5 bases). The germline gives CDR1 MNHEY, CDR2 SMNVEV (reference sequence). CDR3 length: 14 residues. Trimming shortened V by 0 bases and J by 4 bases, and 9 bases separated the two germline ends. The CDR3 spells CASSLSLGLETQYF. The DNA for the CDR3 is TGTGCCAGCAGTTTATCGTTAGGACTAGAGACCCAGTACTTC.

This clone occurred once. The CDR3 DNA reads as TGTGCCAGCAGGCTGTCCTTAGCAACAGATACGCAGTATTTT. Its protein product is CASRLSLATDTQYF. The rearrangement links TRBV6-6 to TRBJ2-3; D is uncertain. V was clipped by 6 bases and J by 3 bases, with 13 bases between them. CDR3 length equals 14 residues. CDR1 MNHNY and CDR2 SVGAGI come from the germline V gene (reference sequence).

V is TRBV9 and J is TRBJ2-3; unclear D gene. Trimming pared 4 bases from V and 4 bases from J, leaving 19 bases between. This CDR3 is built from 16 residues. Per the germline V gene, CDR1 is SGDLS and CDR2 is YYNGEE. CDR3: CASSLPSSEIADTQYF. CDR3 nucleotide sequence: TGTGCCAGCAGCTTGCCCTCCAGCGAGATAGCAGATACGCAGTATTTT.

V gene TRBV6-5 combines with J gene TRBJ2-5; perhaps TRBD1 as D (5 bases). Germline CDR1 MNHEY, CDR2 SVGAGI. V gave up 0 bases and J gave up 4 bases, with 15 bases separating them. There are 16 residues in the CDR3. The CDR3 nucleotides are TGTGCCAGCAGTTACTCGAAGGCAGGGATGAGAGAGACCCAGTACTTC. It translates to CASSYSKAGMRETQYF.

In its sample, this clone was seen a few times. CDR3 sequence: CASSIPGQFSGNTIYF. CDR3 DNA: TGTGCCAGTAGTATACCGGGACAGTTCTCTGGAAACACCATATATTTT. V usage is TRBV19 and J usage is TRBJ1-3, with TRBD1 matching over 7 bases. Germline values: CDR1 LNHDA, CDR2 SQIVND (reference sequence). V shed 2 bases and J 0 bases; nucleotides not matched to a gene: 4. The CDR3 loop spans 16 amino acids.

The chain combines TRBV7-3 with TRBJ2-7, with D tentatively TRBD2 (5 bases). Germline assignment: CDR1 SGHTA and CDR2 FQGTGA. Trimming took off 10 bases at V and 1 base at J, with 11 bases between the two ends. The CDR3 is made up of 12 amino acids. CDR3 region: CATLGASYEQYF. The CDR3 DNA sequence: TGTGCCACCCTGGGAGCTTCCTACGAGCAGTACTTC. Full variable domain (missing parts from reference TRBV7-3 and TRBJ2-7): GAGVSQTPSNKVTEKGKYVELRCDPISGHTALYWYRQSLGQGPEFLIYFQGTGAADDSGLPNDRFFAVRPEGSVSTLKIQRTERGDSAVYLCATLGASYEQYFGPGTRLTVT.

This sequence joins TRBV20-1 and TRBJ2-1, with a tentative D call TRBD2 (6 bases). V dropped 6 bases and J dropped 10 bases, with 13 bases sitting between them. The germline V gene encodes CDR1 DFQATT and CDR2 SNEGSKA (reference sequence). This CDR3 is built from 11 residues. The CDR3 region has the DNA TGCAGTGCGGGAGGTCCGCGCGAGCAGTTCTTC. It is translated as CSAGGPREQFF.

This chain links TRBV7-9 with TRBJ1-5; 7 positions agree with TRBD1. The germline CDR1 and CDR2 sequences are SEHNR and FQNEAQ (reference sequence). V lost 10 bases, J lost 2 bases, and 5 bases stayed unmatched. The CDR3 runs 13 residues. CDR3 in DNA: TGTGCCACCGACAGGGATGGCAATCAGCCCCAGCATTTT. Protein sequence: CATDRDGNQPQHF.

This clone appeared once. The chain recombines TRBV7-3 with TRBJ2-1; 12 bases fit TRBD2. CDR1 is SGHTA, CDR2 FQGTGA, per germline. The trim removed 1 base at V and 6 bases at J, leaving 10 bases unmatched. The CDR3 consists of 18 residues. As DNA, the CDR3 is TGTGCCAGCAGCTTAATCGGACTAGCGGGGACCCGGGGCAATGAGCAGTTCTTC. The encoded protein is CASSLIGLAGTRGNEQFF.

The chain has TRBV2 and TRBJ2-7, with TRBD2 matching over 11 bases. Losses at the gene ends were 8 bases for V and 7 bases for J; bases not matched to a gene: 10. CDR1 is SNHLY and CDR2 is FYNNEI in the germline V gene. CDR3 length: 14 residues. CDR3 region: CASFPTSGGTEQYV. Written as DNA, the CDR3 is TGTGCCAGCTTCCCCACTAGCGGGGGTACTGAGCAGTACGTC.

As for this clone: One end of the junction does not line up with germline, which may come from a read error. This sequence joins TRBV5-1 and TRBJ1-2, with D uncertain. Germline V gives CDR1 SGHRS, CDR2 YFSETQ. CDR3 length: 14 amino acids. The CDR3 sequence is CASSLGTESYGYTF. The CDR3 bases are TGCGCCAGCAGCTTGGGAACAGAGTCCTATGGCTACACTTTC.

CDR3 in DNA: TGTGCCAGCAGCCCCAGGCGGGACACTGAAGCTTTCTTT. Translating gives CASSPRRDTEAFF. The V gene is TRBV7-9, the J gene TRBJ1-1; D remains ambiguous. The V end lost 5 bases, the J end lost 3 bases, and 10 bases lay between the germline ends. Germline CDR1 reads SEHNR; CDR2 reads FQNEAQ (reference sequence). The CDR3 has 13 residues.

This clone was observed a few times. The rearrangement joins TRBV7-2 to TRBJ2-3; the match to TRBD2 covers 12 bases. The ends lost 5 bases at V and 6 bases at J; junction bases unmatched: 6. The CDR3 has 15 amino acids. Germline assignment: CDR1 SGHTA and CDR2 FQGNSA. In DNA form, the CDR3 reads TGTGCCAGCAGCCTACTCACTAGCGGGGGGGATACGCAGTATTTT. Amino acid sequence: CASSLLTSGGDTQYF. Complete variable domain (other parts from reference TRBV7-2 and TRBJ2-3): GAGVSQSPSNKVTEKGKDVELRCDPISGHTALYWYRQSLGQGLEFLIYFQGNSAPDKSGLPSDRFSAERTGGSVSTLTIQRTQQEDSAVYLCASSLLTSGGDTQYFGPGTRLTVL.

This chain joins TRBV5-4 and TRBJ2-4; the D gene is possibly TRBD1 (6 bases). CDR3 size: 15 residues. V dropped 4 bases and J dropped 9 bases, with 20 bases sitting between them. CDR1 and CDR2 from the germline V gene are SGHNT and YYREEE (reference sequence). The CDR3 reads CASSPGAQGVSIQYF. The DNA of the CDR3 is TGTGCCAGCAGCCCAGGGGCACAGGGCGTCTCCATTCAGTACTTC.

The chain combines TRBV7-2 with TRBJ1-6, with a possible D match to TRBD1 (5 bases). Trimming removed 5 bases from V and 10 bases from J, with 18 bases in between. The CDR3 sequence is 15 residues long. Germline V gives CDR1 SGHTA, CDR2 FQGNSA. CDR3 coding DNA: TGTGCCAGCAGCCCGGGACTCCCAAGCGGGTCACCCCTCCACTTT. This translates into CASSPGLPSGSPLHF.

This chain joins TRBV6-6 and TRBJ2-7; 9 positions agree with TRBD1. Unmatched junction bases numbered 8, after V lost 4 bases and J lost 4 bases. Looked up from germline, CDR1 is MNHNY and CDR2 is SVGAGI (reference sequence). CDR3 length equals 15 residues. The CDR3: CASSLGTGNVYEQYF. DNA of the CDR3: TGTGCCAGCAGTTTAGGGACAGGGAATGTATACGAGCAGTACTTC.

This chain uses TRBV25-1 with TRBJ1-5, with D perhaps matching TRBD1 (5 bases). Germline V lookup: CDR1 MGHDK, CDR2 SYGVNS. This CDR3 contains 15 residues. V lost 4 bases, J lost 4 bases, and 14 bases lay in between. The CDR3 nucleotides read TGTGCCAGCAGTGCTACGGGGGGTCCTAATCAGCCCCAGCATTTT. Translation: CASSATGGPNQPQHF.

This sequence joins TRBV5-1 and TRBJ2-7; TRBD2 agrees at 8 bases. The germline CDR1 and CDR2 sequences are SGHRS and YFSETQ. There are 12 residues in the CDR3. J gave up 7 bases and V 5 bases, and 5 bases lay outside the gene matches. The CDR3 spells CASRGSGGEQYF. For the CDR3, the DNA is TGCGCCAGCAGGGGTTCGGGGGGGGAGCAGTACTTC.

The J gene is TRBJ2-2, the V gene TRBV9; a weak D match, TRBD2 (6 bases). Germline V gene lookup returns CDR1 SGDLS and CDR2 YYNGEE. This CDR3 is built from 16 residues. Between the trimmed V and J ends, which lost 0 bases and 1 base, there was a span of 10 bases. For the CDR3, the DNA is TGTGCCAGCAGCGTAGGGCGGGGCCAGAACACCGGGGAGCTGTTTTTT. It specifies CASSVGRGQNTGELFF.

This clone was counted only a few times. The chain couples TRBV27 to TRBJ1-2; TRBD1 is a possible D gene (6 bases). Trimming took off 0 bases at V and 5 bases at J, with 13 bases between the two ends. From germline, CDR1 is MNHEY and CDR2 SMNVEV (reference sequence). This CDR3 has 15 amino acids. This CDR3 reads CASSLSPGTTYGYTF. CDR3 sequence (DNA): TGTGCCAGCAGTTTATCCCCCGGGACAACATATGGCTACACCTTC.

The gene calls are TRBV7-8 and TRBJ2-5; D is unclear. The CDR3 sequence is 11 residues long. V lost 6 bases to trimming and J lost 5 bases, with 7 bases between them. Germline lookup yields CDR1 SGHVS and CDR2 FQNEAQ. The CDR3 DNA reads TGTGCCAGCAGTCCCTTGGAGACCCAGTACTTC. Translated: CASSPLETQYF.

The chain links TRBV9 to TRBJ1-2; possible D gene TRBD1, 5 bases. There are 15 residues in the CDR3. Germline-derived CDR1 and CDR2 are SGDLS and YYNGEE. Between the trimmed V and J ends, which lost 4 bases and 0 bases, there was a span of 13 bases. CDR3 nucleotide sequence: TGTGCCAGCAGCCCGTCCTTGACAGCTAACTATGGCTACACCTTC. Translating gives CASSPSLTANYGYTF.

V and J are TRBV5-1 and TRBJ2-5, with a weak D call TRBD2 (5 bases). Trimming cost V 4 bases and J 0 bases, with 13 bases left between them. From germline, CDR1 is SGHRS and CDR2 YFSETQ. CDR3 size: 15 residues. As DNA, the CDR3 is TGCGCCAGCAGCCCGATGAGGGAATACCAAGAGACCCAGTACTTC. It specifies CASSPMREYQETQYF.

The rearrangement links TRBV25-1 to TRBJ2-7, with TRBD1 matching over 11 bases. The CDR3 is 15 residues long. Germline V gives CDR1 MGHDK, CDR2 SYGVNS. J lost 3 bases, V lost 1 base, and 2 bases had no gene match. The CDR3 DNA sequence: TGTGCCAGCAGTGAATTCGGGACAGGGGGCTACGAGCAGTACTTC. This gives the protein CASSEFGTGGYEQYF.